This T cell receptor beta chain was sequenced during a study of T-cell memory formation after mild COVID-19. Study context: In these data, TCR clusters were largely donor specific. Findings and caveats of the study: Second-wave clones reaching peak frequency on day 37 lacked confirmed SARS-CoV-2 specificity. Day 15 to 85 contracting clones showed balanced CD4/CD8; day 15 to 37 expanders favored CD4+.

This clonotype was counted ten times or more. The antigen is undetermined. The germline V gene has CDR1 SGHRS and CDR2 YFSETQ. V was clipped by 0 bases and J by 4 bases; unmatched bases: 2. The CDR3 consists of 16 residues. 5'RACE primed at constant segments yielded TCR alpha and TCR beta cDNA libraries bearing sample barcodes and UMIs. TCRdb reanalysed the 5' RACE reads using MiXCR and keeps one entry per CDR3 protein. Among about 390,000 distinct CDR3 sequences, about 17% were seen once, and the ten largest hold about 22%. This clonotype was obtained from a man between 18 and 35 years old who had mild COVID-19 (a few samples of this study predate the infection). Cell type and time point are not known. The chain carries TRBV5-1 and TRBJ2-3, with 13 bases matching TRBD2. The sequenced sample consisted of PBMCs or a T cell subset sorted from them (not recorded which). The CDR3 is CASSLAGLAGADTQYF. The CDR3 nucleotides are TGCGCCAGCAGCTTGGCCGGACTAGCGGGAGCAGATACGCAGTATTTT.